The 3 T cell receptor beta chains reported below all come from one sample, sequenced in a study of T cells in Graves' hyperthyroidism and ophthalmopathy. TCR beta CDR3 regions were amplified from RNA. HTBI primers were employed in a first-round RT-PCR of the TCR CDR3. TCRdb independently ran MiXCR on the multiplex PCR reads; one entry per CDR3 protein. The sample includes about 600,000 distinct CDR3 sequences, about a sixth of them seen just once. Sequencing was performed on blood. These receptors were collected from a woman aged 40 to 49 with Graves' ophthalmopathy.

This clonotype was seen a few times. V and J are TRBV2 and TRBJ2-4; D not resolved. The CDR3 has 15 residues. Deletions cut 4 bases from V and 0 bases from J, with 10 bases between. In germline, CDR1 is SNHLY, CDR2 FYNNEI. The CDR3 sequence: CASSALGVAKNIQYF. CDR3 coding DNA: TGTGCCAGCAGTGCCCTTGGCGTAGCCAAAAACATTCAGTACTTC.

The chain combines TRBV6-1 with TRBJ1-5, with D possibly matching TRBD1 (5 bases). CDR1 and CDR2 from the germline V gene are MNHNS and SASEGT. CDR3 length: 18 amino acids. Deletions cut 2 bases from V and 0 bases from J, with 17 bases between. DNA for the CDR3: TGTGCCAGCAGTGAATCTATACGGGCAGGGCCTAGCAATCAGCCCCAGCATTTT. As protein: CASSESIRAGPSNQPQHF.

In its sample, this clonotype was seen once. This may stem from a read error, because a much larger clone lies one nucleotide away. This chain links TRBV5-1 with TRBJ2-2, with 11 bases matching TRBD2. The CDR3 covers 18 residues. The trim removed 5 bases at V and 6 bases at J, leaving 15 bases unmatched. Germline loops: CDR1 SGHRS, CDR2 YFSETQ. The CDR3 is CASRGQGLAGGPAGELFF. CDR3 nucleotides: TGCGCCAGCAGAGGGCAGGGCCTAGCGGGGGGCCCCGCCGGGGAGCTGTTTTTT.